The 28 T cell receptor beta chains reported below all come from one sample, sequenced in a study of T cell responses to AZD1222 COVID-19 vaccine. Profiling relied on immunoSEQ multiplex PCR, and the TCRdb table lists in-frame clones only, not all of them. The data show roughly 150,000 clones, approximately 91% seen once. Sequenced material: peripheral blood, taken on day 0 of AZD1222 vaccination. The receptors were gathered from an adult in good health.

This sequence joins TRBV27 and TRBJ1-1, with a weak D call TRBD1 (6 bases). Trimming pared 5 bases from V and 5 bases from J, leaving 15 bases between. The CDR3 has 14 residues. CDR1 MNHEY and CDR2 SMNVEV come from the germline V gene (reference sequence). This CDR3 is CASSQGGGGTEAFF. In DNA form, the CDR3 reads TGTGCCAGCAGTCAAGGGGGGGGTGGTACTGAAGCTTTCTTT.

The chain has TRBV5-6 and TRBJ2-7; D may be TRBD1 (5 bases). Germline CDR1 and CDR2: SGHDT and YYEEEE. CDR3 length: 14 amino acids. V was shortened by 4 bases and J by 0 bases, with 11 bases between the two germline ends. The CDR3 reads CASSIGHLSYEQYF. CDR3 sequence (DNA): TGTGCCAGCAGCATCGGACACCTCTCCTACGAGCAGTACTTC.

The gene calls are TRBV7-2 and TRBJ2-7, with D perhaps matching TRBD1 or TRBD2 (6 bases each). Germline values: CDR1 SGHTA, CDR2 FQGNSA. The ends were cut back, 4 bases at V and 3 bases at J, with 19 bases in the middle. The CDR3 totals 16 residues. The CDR3 region is CASSSLTGGDVYEQYF. In nucleotides, the CDR3 is TGTGCCAGCAGCTCCTTAACCGGGGGCGACGTCTACGAGCAGTACTTC.

CDR3 protein: CASSGVDRARGYTF. The CDR3 nucleotides are TGTGCCAGCAGCGGAGTCGACAGGGCCCGGGGCTACACCTTC. The rearrangement uses TRBV9 and TRBJ1-2; 7 nucleotides match TRBD1. The CDR3 sequence is 14 residues long. Per germline, CDR1 SGDLS and CDR2 YYNGEE. J was trimmed by 8 bases and V by 3 bases; bases with no gene match: 10.

This rearrangement joins TRBV6-1 to TRBJ2-2; tentatively, D is TRBD1 (5 bases). Germline V CDR1 and CDR2: MNHNS, SASEGT. There are 17 residues in the CDR3. The V and J ends lost 2 bases and 5 bases respectively, with 18 bases between them. CDR3 residues: CASSEPIRAPLTGELFF. The CDR3 DNA is TGTGCCAGCAGTGAACCTATCAGGGCCCCGCTTACCGGGGAGCTGTTTTTT.

The gene calls are TRBV5-5 and TRBJ2-2; D possibly corresponds to TRBD1 (6 bases). This CDR3 has 13 residues. Per the germline V gene, CDR1 is SGHKS and CDR2 is YYEKEE (reference sequence). V was pared by 2 bases and J by 6 bases, with 8 bases between. CDR3 in amino acids: CASSFSGAGELFF. The CDR3 DNA reads TGTGCCAGCAGCTTCTCAGGGGCCGGGGAGCTGTTTTTT.

The CDR3 DNA reads as TGTGCCAGCAGTTTTCGGGACAGCCCCTACGAGCAGTACTTC. It specifies CASSFRDSPYEQYF. The chain combines TRBV6-5 with TRBJ2-7; TRBD1 matches at 7 bases. Trimming removed 4 bases from V and 2 bases from J; junction bases left unmatched: 5. Looked up from germline, CDR1 is MNHEY and CDR2 is SVGAGI. CDR3 size: 14 residues.

This rearrangement joins TRBV18 to TRBJ2-3; weak D call: TRBD2 (6 bases). The CDR3 is made up of 19 amino acids. Germline-derived CDR1 and CDR2 are KGHSH and LQKENI. Trimming pared 1 base from V and 0 bases from J, leaving 20 bases between. This chain's CDR3 is CASSPLGLGSSTSTDTQYF. CDR3 nucleotide sequence: TGTGCCAGCTCACCACTGGGCCTCGGGAGTTCTACTAGCACAGATACGCAGTATTTT.

The chain joins TRBV12-3 or TRBV12-4 to TRBJ2-5, with 8 bases that match TRBD1. The CDR3 sequence is 13 residues long. The junction had 4 bases not matched to a gene; V was cut back by 7 bases and J by 3 bases. The CDR3 sequence is CASTQTGEETQYF. In nucleotides, the CDR3 is TGTGCCAGCACTCAGACAGGGGAAGAGACCCAGTACTTC.

V usage is TRBV28 and J usage is TRBJ1-2; D gene ambiguous. The CDR3 is made up of 13 amino acids. Germline V gives CDR1 MDHEN, CDR2 SYDVKM. V was pared by 9 bases and J by 6 bases, with 17 bases between. In DNA, the CDR3 is TGTGCCAGTTGTCATCTGGCAGGCGATGGCTACACCTTC. Translating it yields CASCHLAGDGYTF.

The chain carries TRBV3-1 (or the pseudogene TRBV3-2) and TRBJ2-7, with 9 bases fitting TRBD2. There are 15 residues in the CDR3. With 2 bases clipped from V and 4 bases from J, the junction kept 6 bases outside the gene matches. Germline V gives CDR1 LGHDT, CDR2 YNNKEL (reference sequence). As DNA, the CDR3 is TGTGCCAGCAGCCAACTCGGCGGGAGGGAGTACGAGCAGTACTTC. Its translation is CASSQLGGREYEQYF.

The chain carries TRBV19 and TRBJ1-2; D remains ambiguous. Trimming left V 3 bases short and J 6 bases short, with 14 bases between. CDR1 is LNHDA, CDR2 SQIVND, per germline (reference sequence). The length of the CDR3 is 14 residues. CDR3 nucleotides: TGTGCCAGTAGTATGAGAAGAGTATCGGATGGCTACACCTTC. This gives the protein CASSMRRVSDGYTF.

The chain is built from TRBV9 and TRBJ2-5, with a weak D call TRBD2 (7 bases). The V gene's germline CDR1 is SGDLS and CDR2 YYNGEE. V was pared by 4 bases and J by 2 bases, with 27 bases between. CDR3 length equals 19 residues. CDR3 bases: TGTGCCAGCAGCTCGCCGAGGGGGACGGGGGGCTTAATACAAGAGACCCAGTACTTC. Residues: CASSSPRGTGGLIQETQYF.

This rearrangement joins TRBV27 to TRBJ1-6; tentatively, D is TRBD1 (5 bases). Trimming cost V 0 bases and J 7 bases, with 13 bases left between them. Germline V gene data show CDR1 as MNHEY and CDR2 as SMNVEV (reference sequence). The CDR3 is 16 amino acids. For the CDR3, the DNA is TGTGCCAGCAGTTTATCGGGGGGAACCCCAAATTCACCCCTCCACTTT. It codes for CASSLSGGTPNSPLHF.

This chain joins TRBV12-3 or TRBV12-4 and TRBJ1-5; 10 nucleotides match TRBD1. V shed 6 bases and J 7 bases; nucleotides not matched to a gene: 3. This CDR3 has 13 amino acids. This CDR3 reads CASSQDRGQPQHF. CDR3 nucleotide sequence: TGTGCCAGCAGCCAGGACAGGGGGCAGCCCCAGCATTTT.

CDR3 amino acids: CASSLDRAQETQYF. The CDR3 DNA reads TGTGCCAGCAGCCTGGACAGGGCGCAGGAGACCCAGTACTTC. V and J are TRBV9 and TRBJ2-5; 8 nucleotides line up with TRBD1. The CDR3 is made up of 14 amino acids. V shed 4 bases, J shed 5 bases, and the junction held 7 bases outside the gene matches. Per germline, CDR1 SGDLS and CDR2 YYNGEE.

V gene TRBV11-2 combines with J gene TRBJ2-7; TRBD2 matches at 10 bases. Per the germline V gene, CDR1 is SGHAT and CDR2 is FQNNGV. V shed 0 bases and J 4 bases; nucleotides not matched to a gene: 6. CDR3 length: 16 amino acids. In DNA, the CDR3 is TGTGCCAGCAGCTTAGATACACTAGCGGGACGTTACGAGCAGTACTTC. Translated, it gives CASSLDTLAGRYEQYF.

This rearrangement joins TRBV29-1 to TRBJ2-5, with D possibly TRBD2 on 6 matching bases. V gave up 6 bases and J gave up 2 bases, with 22 bases separating them. The CDR3 runs to 16 residues. Germline CDR1 is SQVTM and CDR2 is ANQGSEA. The DNA for the CDR3 is TGCAGCGTGGGGGAGGAAGGATGGTCCCCACAAGAGACCCAGTACTTC. This codes for CSVGEEGWSPQETQYF.

The V call is TRBV4-1, the J call TRBJ1-2, with D perhaps matching TRBD1 (5 bases). The germline V and J ends were trimmed by 1 base and 4 bases, with 10 bases remaining between them. The CDR3 contains 14 residues. Germline V gene data show CDR1 as MGHRA and CDR2 as YSYEKL. The CDR3 region is CASSQAIGVYGYTF. The DNA for the CDR3 is TGCGCCAGCAGCCAAGCAATAGGGGTCTATGGCTACACCTTC.

V usage is TRBV5-1 and J usage is TRBJ1-6; 7 nucleotides match TRBD1. In germline, CDR1 is SGHRS, CDR2 YFSETQ. This CDR3 is built from 15 residues. With 1 base clipped from V and 5 bases from J, the junction kept 3 bases outside the gene matches. The CDR3 DNA is TGCGCCAGCAGCTTGCGGGGACAGAATAATTCACCCCTCCACTTT. This sequence encodes CASSLRGQNNSPLHF.

This clone was recorded a few times. The DNA for the CDR3 is TGCAGTGCTAGTGCCCGGTGGAACACTGAAGCTTTCTTT. Its protein product is CSASARWNTEAFF. This chain links TRBV20-1 with TRBJ1-1; D is ambiguous. The germline V gene encodes CDR1 DFQATT and CDR2 SNEGSKA (reference sequence). CDR3 size: 13 residues. The ends were cut back, 3 bases at V and 1 base at J, with 9 bases in the middle.

The chain links TRBV28 to TRBJ1-2; a weak D match, TRBD1 (5 bases). Deletions cut 6 bases from V and 5 bases from J, with 16 bases between. This CDR3 comprises 14 residues. Germline values: CDR1 MDHEN, CDR2 SYDVKM. The CDR3: CASRANDRAYGYTF. DNA of the CDR3: TGTGCCAGCAGGGCCAACGACAGAGCTTATGGCTACACCTTC.

The rearrangement links TRBV27 to TRBJ1-1; 9 nucleotides line up with TRBD1. The CDR3 runs to 17 residues. With 5 bases clipped from V and 0 bases from J, the junction kept 10 bases outside the gene matches. The V gene's germline CDR1 is MNHEY and CDR2 SMNVEV (reference sequence). The CDR3, as DNA: TGTGCCAGCAGTCCAGGGACAGGGCGATCCATGAACACTGAAGCTTTCTTT. As protein: CASSPGTGRSMNTEAFF.

The rearrangement joins TRBV14 to TRBJ1-3; possible D gene TRBD1, 5 bases. Germline CDR1 is SGHDN and CDR2 is FVKESK. The germline V and J ends were trimmed by 1 base and 6 bases, with 10 bases remaining between them. This CDR3 is 14 amino acids long. The CDR3 coding sequence is TGTGCCAGCAGCCAAGTCGAAGGGGAAAACACCATATATTTT. It specifies CASSQVEGENTIYF.

The chain carries TRBV10-3 and TRBJ2-7; no clear D. The CDR3 is 12 amino acids. Trimming pared 7 bases from V and 2 bases from J, leaving 9 bases between. Germline values: CDR1 ENHRY, CDR2 SYGVKD. This CDR3 is CAIMTDAYEQYF. The CDR3, as DNA: TGTGCCATCATGACCGACGCCTACGAGCAGTACTTC.

The CDR3 sequence: CASSQLPVNTEAFF. For the CDR3, the DNA is TGTGCCAGCAGCCAATTGCCAGTGAACACTGAAGCTTTCTTT. The chain joins TRBV3-1 (or the pseudogene TRBV3-2) to TRBJ1-1, with unresolved D. The CDR3 has 14 residues. The germline V and J ends were trimmed by 2 bases and 0 bases, with 7 bases remaining between them. Germline V gives CDR1 LGHDT, CDR2 YNNKEL (reference sequence).

The chain links TRBV7-6 to TRBJ1-1; 7 positions agree with TRBD1. V lost 2 bases and J lost 1; bases outside the gene matches: 13. The CDR3 covers 18 residues. Germline-derived CDR1 and CDR2 are SGHVS and FNYEAQ. DNA of the CDR3: TGTGCCAGCAGCTTAACGTCTAAAGGGGGCGCCGGGAACACTGAAGCTTTCTTT. It translates to CASSLTSKGGAGNTEAFF.

This sequence joins TRBV6-5 and TRBJ1-3, with D hard to call. The V gene's germline CDR1 is MNHEY and CDR2 SVGAGI. The CDR3 runs 16 residues. The V and J ends lost 2 bases and 1 base respectively, with 12 bases between them. CDR3 nucleotides: TGTGCCAGCAGTTACAAAGGCTGGGCATCTGGAAACACCATATATTTT. Protein product: CASSYKGWASGNTIYF.